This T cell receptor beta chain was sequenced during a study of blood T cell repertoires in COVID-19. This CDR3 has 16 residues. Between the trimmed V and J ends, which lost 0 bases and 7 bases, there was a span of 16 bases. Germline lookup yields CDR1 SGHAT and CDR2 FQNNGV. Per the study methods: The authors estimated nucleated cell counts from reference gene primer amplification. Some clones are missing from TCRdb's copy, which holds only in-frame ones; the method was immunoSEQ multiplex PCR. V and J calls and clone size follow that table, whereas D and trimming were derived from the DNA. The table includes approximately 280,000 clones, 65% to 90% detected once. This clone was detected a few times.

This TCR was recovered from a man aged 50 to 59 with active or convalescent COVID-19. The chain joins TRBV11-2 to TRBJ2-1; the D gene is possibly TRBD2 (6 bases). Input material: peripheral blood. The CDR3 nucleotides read TGTGCCAGCAGCTTAGATGAGGGGAGGATTTGGAATGAGCAGTTCTTC. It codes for CASSLDEGRIWNEQFF.